The subject of this entry is one T cell receptor (beta chain). Per the authors' pipeline: Scientists estimated how many nucleated cells there were by amplifying reference gene primers. The assay was immunoSEQ multiplex PCR, and TCRdb's table has in-frame clones only and misses some. V, J and clone size derive from that table, while D and trimming were established from the DNA sequence. The sample holds tens of thousands of clones, more than 70% seen once. These data originate in a study of blood T cell repertoires in COVID-19. Overall study context: Acute and convalescent COVID-19 samples came from the United States, Italy and Spain. PBMCs, B-cell-depleted T cells, or T cells were the source of the cDNA or gDNA that made up the material.

With V trimmed by 4 bases and J by 6 bases, 1 base remained unmatched. In germline, CDR1 is MGHRA, CDR2 YSYEKL. This CDR3 has 13 residues. Sample: peripheral blood. The chain joins TRBV4-1 to TRBJ2-2; 8 bases align to TRBD2. The sequence derives from a woman over 75 with active COVID-19. Here the CDR3 DNA reads TGCGCCAGCAGCCCCGGGGGGGCCGGGGAGCTGTTTTTT. Amino acid sequence: CASSPGGAGELFF.